This TCR beta chain was sequenced in a study of T cell responses to AZD1222 COVID-19 vaccine. The CDR3 has 18 amino acids. V was trimmed by 9 bases and J by 0 bases, leaving 21 bases between them. Germline V gene lookup returns CDR1 SNHLY and CDR2 FYNNEI. TCRdb's copy holds only in-frame clones and misses some; the assay was immunoSEQ multiplex PCR. The sample includes 130,000 to 150,000 clones, about 93% of them seen just once. The chain employs TRBV2 and TRBJ1-6, with TRBD1 as a possible D gene (5 bases). The receptor was isolated from an adult in good health. The sequencing here drew on peripheral blood, taken on day 0 of AZD1222 vaccination. CDR3 amino acids: CASRRDSTPSSYNSPLHF. CDR3 bases: TGTGCCAGTAGGCGGGACTCAACGCCGAGCTCCTATAATTCACCCCTCCACTTT.